What follows describes a single TCR beta chain. Its antigen is not known. The data derive from a study of T cell clones after liver transplantation. Study at large: Draws occurred before transplant, before withdrawal, and after complete or failed withdrawal.

Germline-derived CDR1 and CDR2 are SGHNT and YENEEA. The junction had 4 bases not matched to a gene; V was cut back by 5 bases and J by 4 bases. This CDR3 spans 14 amino acids. Study findings and constraints: Compared with third party-reactive sequences, donor-reactive ones declined more, independent of withdrawal success.

Generated by immunoSEQ multiplex PCR, the TCRdb table keeps only in-frame clones and is missing some. The sample carries 70,000 to 85,000 clones, approximately 80% recorded once. The chain employs TRBV11-3 and TRBJ2-3, with 9 bases aligning to TRBD1. This sequence originates from a human donor who received a liver transplant. Material: CD4+ T cells from blood, obtained before liver transplant. CDR3 DNA: TGTGCCAGCAGCAGGGACAGGGCGGCAGATACGCAGTATTTT. This gives the protein CASSRDRAADTQYF.